Described below is a single TCR beta chain sequence and its context. Here immunoSEQ multiplex PCR was the method, and the copy in TCRdb shows in-frame clones only, minus some. The data contain around 40,000 clones, approximately 79% of them singletons. The V segment lost 7 bases and the J segment 6 bases; nucleotides outside the gene matches: 4. Per germline, CDR1 KGHSH and CDR2 LQKENI. The CDR3 loop spans 14 amino acids. The data were obtained in a study of blood T cell repertoires in COVID-19. Study background: There were acute and convalescent COVID-19 samples, and they came from the United States, Italy and Spain. The analysed material was cDNA or gDNA that came from T cells, B-cell-depleted T cells, or PBMCs.

The specimen was peripheral blood. This clonotype was obtained from a man in his 70s with acute or convalescent COVID-19. The rearrangement joins TRBV18 to TRBJ2-2; 11 bases match TRBD2. CDR3 in amino acids: CASLLAGAAGELFF. CDR3 nucleotide sequence: TGTGCCAGCTTACTAGCGGGAGCGGCCGGGGAGCTGTTTTTT. Based on the CDR3 plus reference TRBV18 and TRBJ2-2, the full variable domain is NAGVMQNPRHLVRRRGQEARLRCSPMKGHSHVYWYRQLPEEGLKFMVYLQKENIIDESGMPKERFSAEFPKEGPSILRIQQVVRGDSAAYFCASLLAGAAGELFFGEGSRLTVL.